Below are 26 T cell receptor beta chains sequenced from a single sample in a study of regulatory T cells in long-lasting Graves disease. Assembly of TCR beta libraries relied on iRepertoire HTBI primers together with Arm-PCR of CDR3 regions. TCRdb re-analysed the multiplex PCR reads in MiXCR, keeping a single row per CDR3 protein. The sample shows approximately 470,000 distinct CDR3 sequences, less than 25% of them seen only once. Described time point: persistent/refractory GD, antithyroid drugs over 5 years with positive TRAb. Isolated PBMC RNA provided the starting material for the TCR library. The input for sequencing was peripheral blood mononuclear cells (PBMCs), taken when the disease was refractory, from a patient treated with antithyroid drugs. The origin of the receptors is a female donor with Graves disease.

As to this clonotype: At one end the junction does not follow the germline gene, possibly because of a read error. This chain links TRBV5-1 with TRBJ2-7; TRBD2 matches 12 bases. The germline V gene has CDR1 SGHRS and CDR2 YFSETQ. There are 15 residues in the CDR3. CDR3 region: CASSTWTSGKYEQHF. In DNA, the CDR3 is TGCGCCAGCAGCACCTGGACTAGCGGGAAGTACGAGCAGCACTTC.

Ten or more counts support this clonotype. J is TRBJ2-7 and V is TRBV5-1, with D tentatively TRBD1 (5 bases). Germline lookup yields CDR1 SGHRS and CDR2 YFSETQ. This CDR3 spans 13 amino acids. V was cut by 2 bases and J by 7 bases, with 13 bases left in between. The CDR3 region is CASSFQGAREQYF. The CDR3 DNA reads TGCGCCAGCAGCTTCCAGGGTGCAAGGGAGCAGTACTTC.

This clonotype has at least ten counts. This sequence joins TRBV6-1 and TRBJ1-5; D unclear. CDR1 is MNHNS and CDR2 is SASEGT in the germline V gene. V shed 5 bases and J shed 0 bases, with 11 bases lying between them. This CDR3 region has 15 residues. CDR3 coding DNA: TGTGCCAGCAGTCACCGACGGATTAGCAATCAGCCCCAGCATTTT. Translating it yields CASSHRRISNQPQHF.

This clonotype was seen at least ten times. The chain links TRBV7-9 to TRBJ2-7, with TRBD2 matching 8 bases. The junction had 10 bases not matched to a gene; V was cut back by 9 bases and J by 6 bases. The CDR3 totals 13 residues. CDR1 and CDR2 (germline): SEHNR, FQNEAQ (reference sequence). CDR3 residues: CASGPRTSREQYF. The CDR3 DNA reads as TGTGCCAGTGGACCTCGGACTAGCCGCGAGCAGTACTTC.

The chain combines TRBV7-9 with TRBJ1-5; maybe TRBD1 (6 bases). Trimming took 4 bases from V and 5 from J, leaving 12 bases between them. This CDR3 spans 14 amino acids. In germline, CDR1 is SEHNR, CDR2 FQNEAQ (reference sequence). CDR3 in DNA: TGTGCCAGCAGCTCAGGACAGCCTTATCAGCCCCAGCATTTT. Protein sequence: CASSSGQPYQPQHF.

The chain carries TRBV6-5 and TRBJ1-1; 8 positions match TRBD1. This CDR3 spans 15 amino acids. V shed 4 bases, J shed 5 bases, and the junction held 9 bases outside the gene matches. Per germline, CDR1 MNHEY and CDR2 SVGAGI. The CDR3 sequence is CASSLGRTGRTEAFF. The CDR3 coding sequence is TGTGCCAGCAGTTTGGGACGGACAGGGAGGACTGAAGCTTTCTTT.

This clonotype was seen many times. J is TRBJ2-2 and V is TRBV6-2 or TRBV6-3; D is ambiguous. Germline values: CDR1 MNHEY, CDR2 SVGEGT. With 6 bases removed from V and 0 bases from J, the gap between germline ends came to 5 bases. This CDR3 spans 13 amino acids. CDR3 DNA sequence: TGTGCCAGCAGGGGTTCGAACACCGGGGAGCTGTTTTTT. Translated: CASRGSNTGELFF.

This clonotype has at least ten counts. The chain uses TRBV12-3 or TRBV12-4 and TRBJ2-7, with D unresolved. V lost 2 bases and J lost 0, with 5 bases in between. The CDR3 contains 13 residues. CDR3 DNA: TGTGCCAGCAGTTTAACCAACTCCTACGAGCAGTACTTC. Protein product: CASSLTNSYEQYF.

This clonotype came up a few times. This chain connects TRBV19 to TRBJ1-6; D ambiguous. V lost 8 bases and J lost 5, with 13 bases in between. The CDR3 covers 14 residues. The germline gives CDR1 LNHDA, CDR2 SQIVND (reference sequence). Here the CDR3 reads CASRRTADNSPLHF. CDR3 nucleotides: TGTGCCAGTCGACGGACCGCCGATAATTCACCCCTCCACTTT.

This clonotype was observed a handful of times. The chain joins TRBV14 to TRBJ1-1; TRBD1 matches at 7 bases. The CDR3 has 17 residues. Unmatched junction bases numbered 14, after V lost 4 bases and J lost 3 bases. From germline, CDR1 is SGHDN and CDR2 FVKESK. CDR3 residues: CASSRGQSRFGDTEAFF. CDR3 DNA: TGTGCCAGCAGCCGGGGACAGTCACGATTTGGGGACACTGAAGCTTTCTTT.

The chain is built from TRBV14 and TRBJ1-6; no clear D. The germline CDR1 and CDR2 sequences are SGHDN and FVKESK. The V and J ends lost 4 bases and 7 bases respectively, with 11 bases between them. There are 14 residues in the CDR3. CDR3 region: CASSPDLGNSPLHF. As DNA, the CDR3 is TGTGCCAGCAGCCCGGACCTTGGAAATTCACCCCTCCACTTT.

This clonotype was seen at least ten times. This chain links TRBV7-3 with TRBJ2-7, with 7 bases aligning to TRBD2. CDR1 and CDR2 (germline): SGHTA, FQGTGA. V shed 5 bases and J 4 bases; nucleotides not matched to a gene: 5. The CDR3 has 13 residues. The CDR3 DNA sequence: TGTGCCAGCAGCCCGGGTAGCGGGTACGAGCAGTACTTC. This translates into CASSPGSGYEQYF.

As concerns this clonotype: A much bigger clone sits one base away, suggesting this may be a read error. This chain links TRBV6-5 with TRBJ1-1, with D uncertain. CDR1 and CDR2 (germline): MNHEY, SVGAGI. The CDR3 is 15 residues long. CDR3 sequence: CACSYSSNRNTEAFF. CDR3 DNA: TGTGCCTGCAGTTACTCGTCCAATCGGAACACTGAAGCTTTCTTT.

This clonotype was picked up many times. The chain combines TRBV11-2 with TRBJ2-7; D is undetermined. Trimming cost V 1 base and J 1 base, with 8 bases left between them. Germline CDR1 and CDR2: SGHAT and FQNNGV. This CDR3 region has 14 residues. Here the CDR3 reads CASSLGRQSYEQYF. The CDR3 DNA follows: TGTGCCAGCAGCTTAGGACGTCAGTCCTACGAGCAGTACTTC.

Many counts were recorded for this clonotype. The chain joins TRBV20-1 to TRBJ1-1; D gene uncertain. V was shortened by 6 bases and J by 8 bases, with 16 bases between the two germline ends. This CDR3 contains 12 residues. From germline, CDR1 is DFQATT and CDR2 SNEGSKA (reference sequence). The CDR3 sequence: CSAGVPFGEAFF. CDR3 coding DNA: TGCAGTGCCGGAGTACCCTTCGGGGAAGCTTTCTTT.

This clonotype was counted only a few times. The chain combines TRBV7-9 with TRBJ1-1, with D tentatively TRBD1 (5 bases). The V end lost 7 bases, the J end lost 1 base, and 13 bases lay between the germline ends. Germline V lookup: CDR1 SEHNR, CDR2 FQNEAQ (reference sequence). The CDR3 totals 14 residues. CDR3 region: CASTETASNTEAFF. The CDR3 DNA reads as TGTGCCAGCACCGAGACAGCCTCGAACACTGAAGCTTTCTTT.

This chain uses TRBV10-3 with TRBJ1-3, with a weak D call TRBD1 (5 bases). The CDR3 spans 15 residues. CDR1 ENHRY and CDR2 SYGVKD come from the germline V gene. The V and J ends lost 10 bases and 0 bases respectively, with 16 bases between them. The CDR3, as DNA: TGTGCCACTTCTTGGGGACCGAACTCTGGAAACACCATATATTTT. This sequence encodes CATSWGPNSGNTIYF.

As to this clonotype: This may be a read error: a much more frequent sequence differs by one nucleotide. V and J are TRBV2 and TRBJ2-5; 7 bases map to TRBD2. CDR1 is SNHLY, CDR2 FYNNEI, per germline. The length of the CDR3 is 15 residues. Trimming cost V 6 bases and J 7 bases; bases outside gene matches: 14. The CDR3, as DNA: TGTGCCAGCAGCTTAACGGCGGGGAGGGCGGGGACCCAGTACTTC. It encodes CASSLTAGRAGTQYF.

This clonotype showed up just a few times. The chain employs TRBV19 and TRBJ2-7; D is undetermined. Trimming pared 3 bases from V and 1 base from J, leaving 7 bases between. CDR1 and CDR2 from the germline V gene are LNHDA and SQIVND (reference sequence). CDR3 length: 13 residues. Here the CDR3 DNA reads TGTGCCAGTAGTATCTCCGGATCCTACGAGCAGTACTTC. It is translated as CASSISGSYEQYF.

The chain joins TRBV19 to TRBJ2-7; D is unclear. CDR3 length equals 11 residues. With 8 bases removed from V and 3 bases from J, the gap between germline ends came to 8 bases. Germline V gene data show CDR1 as LNHDA and CDR2 as SQIVND (reference sequence). The CDR3, as DNA: TGTGCCAGTTACGACGGCTACGAGCAGTACTTC. It yields the protein CASYDGYEQYF.

In its sample, this clonotype was seen many times. The V and J genes are TRBV7-2 and TRBJ1-2; no clear D. The V end was cut by 1 base, the J end by 7 bases, with 10 bases between. The CDR3 contains 13 residues. The germline V gene has CDR1 SGHTA and CDR2 FQGNSA. The chain's CDR3 is CASSLVGSPGYTF. In DNA, the CDR3 is TGTGCCAGCAGCTTAGTGGGCAGTCCTGGCTACACCTTC.

The chain employs TRBV19 and TRBJ1-5; possibly TRBD1 for D (5 bases). V was cut by 7 bases and J by 6 bases, with 13 bases left in between. Germline V gene data show CDR1 as LNHDA and CDR2 as SQIVND (reference sequence). The CDR3 loop spans 13 amino acids. CDR3 protein: CASKSAGPQPQHF. The CDR3 DNA follows: TGTGCCAGTAAGTCAGCAGGGCCTCAGCCCCAGCATTTT.

As concerns this clonotype: It may be a read error: a sequence one base away is much more abundant. CDR3 in amino acids: CASSEWNNQFQETQYF. DNA for the CDR3: TGTGCCAGCAGCGAATGGAACAACCAATTCCAAGAGACCCAGTACTTC. This rearrangement joins TRBV9 to TRBJ2-5; D unclear. Germline V CDR1 and CDR2: SGDLS, YYNGEE. This CDR3 has 16 amino acids. The V end was cut by 3 bases, the J end by 1 base, with 16 bases between.

This chain connects TRBV5-4 to TRBJ1-1, with D tentatively TRBD1 (6 bases). The CDR3 runs to 14 residues. V gave up 0 bases and J gave up 4 bases, with 10 bases separating them. CDR1 is SGHNT and CDR2 is YYREEE in the germline V gene (reference sequence). This CDR3 is CASSLAGGITEAFF. DNA for the CDR3: TGTGCCAGCAGCTTGGCCGGGGGCATCACTGAAGCTTTCTTT.

The rearrangement joins TRBV4-1 to TRBJ1-2; the D gene is possibly TRBD1 (5 bases). The V gene lost 0 bases and the J gene lost 4 bases, with 15 bases spanning the gap. This CDR3 has 16 residues. Germline CDR1 is MGHRA and CDR2 is YSYEKL. The CDR3 here is CASSQDRQTLVYGYTF. The CDR3 DNA is TGCGCCAGCAGCCAAGATAGACAGACACTAGTCTATGGCTACACCTTC.

The table lists this clonotype with many counts. The chain uses TRBV7-8 and TRBJ1-1; the match to TRBD1 covers 9 bases. Germline CDR1 and CDR2: SGHVS and FQNEAQ. The CDR3 is made up of 14 amino acids. V dropped 5 bases and J dropped 3; count of bases not matched to a gene: 4. CDR3 sequence reads: CASSGTGQDTEAFF. CDR3 DNA: TGTGCCAGCAGCGGGACAGGGCAGGACACTGAAGCTTTCTTT. Looking up the rest from reference TRBV7-8 and TRBJ1-1 gives the full variable domain: GAGVSQSPRYKVAKRGQDVALRCDPISGHVSLFWYQQALGQGPEFLTYFQNEAQLDKSGLPSDRFFAERPEGSVSTLKIQRTQQEDSAVYLCASSGTGQDTEAFFGQGTRLTVV.